This T cell receptor beta chain comes out of a study of T cells after yellow fever vaccination. Study-wide results and caveats: Weaker overall was a secondary response that nonetheless peaked faster, on day 5 versus 15.

Germline CDR1 SGDLS, CDR2 YYNGEE. This CDR3 spans 15 amino acids. With V trimmed by 1 base and J by 4 bases, 5 bases remained unmatched. About this clonotype: The antigen remains undetermined.

Each CDR3 protein gets one entry after TCRdb re-called the 5' RACE reads with MiXCR. The data show a few hundred thousand distinct CDR3 sequences, under 15% seen once. The origin of this receptor is a man between 18 and 29 years old who received the YFV17D yellow fever vaccine. This chain links TRBV9 with TRBJ2-1, with 7 bases lining up with TRBD2. Sequencing was performed on CD4+ T cells sorted from PBMCs, taken 15 days after the yellow fever booster vaccination. The CDR3: CASSVSGGGYNEQFF. The CDR3 DNA reads as TGTGCCAGCAGCGTATCTGGCGGGGGATACAATGAGCAGTTCTTC. Complete variable domain (other parts from reference TRBV9 and TRBJ2-1): DSGVTQTPKHLITATGQRVTLRCSPRSGDLSVYWYQQSLDQGLQFLIQYYNGEERAKGNILERFSAQQFPDLHSELNLSSLELGDSALYFCASSVSGGGYNEQFFGPGTRLTVL.